The rows below give T cell receptor beta chains drawn from one sample of a study of blood T cell repertoires in COVID-19. The repertoire was sequenced with immunoSEQ multiplex PCR; TCRdb's copy has only in-frame clones and lacks some. The data hold 20,000 to 25,000 clones, with 89% observed a single time. The material sequenced was peripheral blood. Every receptor here comes from a human donor in a cohort sampled during active COVID-19. The CDR3 runs from the conserved cysteine through the conserved F or W. Fields, in order: J gene, clone size, V gene, D gene, CDR3 DNA, CDR3 protein. D genes are given only for firm matches. The size field is filled for only some rows; it gives once, few, many or a size class.

J: TRBJ1-2; size: NA; V: TRBV7-3; D: TRBD1; DNA: TGTGCCAGCAGCCTCCAACCGGGACAGGATTATGGCTACACCTTC; CDR3: CASSLQPGQDYGYTF
J: TRBJ2-7; size: NA; V: TRBV28; D: NA; DNA: TGTGCCAGCAGTTTACTTCAGGACAGCGAGCAGTACTTC; CDR3: CASSLLQDSEQYF
J: TRBJ1-5; size: NA; V: TRBV15; D: NA; DNA: TGTGCCACCAGCACCGACAGCGCCCGGGGCAATCAGCCCCAGCATTTT; CDR3: CATSTDSARGNQPQHF
J: TRBJ1-1; size: NA; V: TRBV10-2; D: NA; DNA: TGCGCCAGCAGGGGACATGACACTGAAGCTTTCTTT; CDR3: CASRGHDTEAFF
J: TRBJ1-1; size: NA; V: TRBV19; D: NA; DNA: TGTGCCAGTAGTCCCTCAGTGAACACTGAAGCTTTCTTT; CDR3: CASSPSVNTEAFF
J: TRBJ1-1; size: NA; V: TRBV10-3; D: TRBD1; DNA: TGTGCCATGAACAGGGGGTCGGGCACTGAAGCTTTCTTT; CDR3: CAMNRGSGTEAFF
J: TRBJ1-5; size: NA; V: TRBV19; D: NA; DNA: TGTGCCAGTGGGGGGGCAGGCAATCAGCCCCAGCATTTT; CDR3: CASGGAGNQPQHF
J: TRBJ2-7; size: NA; V: TRBV28; D: TRBD2; DNA: TGTGCCAGCAGTTTCGCGGGAGGGTCCTACGAGCAGTACTTC; CDR3: CASSFAGGSYEQYF
J: TRBJ1-6; size: NA; V: TRBV5-5; D: TRBD1; DNA: TGTGCCAGCAGCTTAGCTGCAGGGGGCTATTCACCCCTCCACTTT; CDR3: CASSLAAGGYSPLHF
J: TRBJ2-5; size: NA; V: TRBV6-5; D: TRBD2; DNA: TGTGCCAGCAGTAGCGGGAGGGCTCAAGAGACCCAGTACTTC; CDR3: CASSSGRAQETQYF
J: TRBJ1-4; size: NA; V: TRBV7-9; D: NA; DNA: TGTGCCAGCAGCTTTGGGGTGGAGGTTGAAAAACTGTTTTTT; CDR3: CASSFGVEVEKLFF
J: TRBJ2-7; size: few; V: TRBV24-1; D: TRBD1; DNA: TGTGCCACCAGTGATTTTGACAGGGAAGGCTACGAGCAGTACTTC; CDR3: CATSDFDREGYEQYF
J: TRBJ1-3; size: few; V: TRBV12-3/TRBV12-4; D: NA; DNA: TGTGCCAGCAGGATACTTAGTGGAAACACCATATATTTT; CDR3: CASRILSGNTIYF
J: TRBJ1-2; size: NA; V: TRBV27; D: TRBD1; DNA: TGTGCCAGCAGCCCTTTCGGGACAGGGTTCGATGGCTACACCTTC; CDR3: CASSPFGTGFDGYTF
J: TRBJ1-1; size: few; V: TRBV12-3/TRBV12-4; D: NA; DNA: TGTGCCAGCAGGACAGACGGCACTGAAGCTTTCTTT; CDR3: CASRTDGTEAFF
J: TRBJ1-1; size: NA; V: TRBV11-3; D: NA; DNA: TGTGCCAGCAGCTCCACTGGAGCCAACACTGAAGCTTTCTTT; CDR3: CASSSTGANTEAFF
J: TRBJ1-3; size: once; V: TRBV30; D: NA; DNA: TGTGCCTGGAGGCCAGCAGGGAAAATTGGAAACACCATATATTTT; CDR3: CAWRPAGKIGNTIYF